This paragraph reports one T cell receptor (beta chain). This entry comes from a study of blood T cell repertoires in COVID-19. The wider study: Collection of acute and convalescent COVID-19 samples took place in the United States, Italy and Spain.

Participants were aged about 18 to 100 years, lived in around 25 US areas, and enrolled virtually. Participants reported their clinical history, and cohort assignment relied on those reports. This table comes from immunoSEQ multiplex PCR, and its TCRdb copy is limited to in-frame clones, with some not included. The top ten clones hold 6.5% to 8.5% of a sample with 450,000 to 500,000 clones, 88% of them seen once. With 5 bases removed from V and 6 bases from J, the gap between germline ends came to 8 bases. CDR1 is MNHEY, CDR2 SMNVEV, per germline (reference sequence). The CDR3 is made up of 13 amino acids.

This sequence was found in a woman aged 55 to 70 who had recovered from COVID-19. The rearrangement links TRBV27 to TRBJ1-6, with D unclear. Specimen: PBMCs or T cells enriched from blood (not recorded which). The CDR3 bases are TGTGCCAGCAGTATCAGCGTTAATTCACCCCTCCACTTT. It translates to CASSISVNSPLHF.